This TCR beta chain was recorded in a study of T cell changes during pregnancy in multiple sclerosis. The germline gives CDR1 MNHEY, CDR2 SMNVEV (reference sequence). The CDR3 is 15 residues long. Trimming took 4 bases from V and 2 from J; bases not matched to a gene: 7. Clones were read by immunoSEQ multiplex PCR, and TCRdb kept only the in-frame ones, dropping some. The sample contains some 30,000 clones, roughly nine tenths of which appear only once. Material: CD8+ T cells from peripheral blood mononuclear cells, obtained in the second trimester of pregnancy. The genes are TRBV27 and TRBJ2-7; 8 bases fit TRBD2. The receptor was isolated from a female donor with multiple sclerosis, enrolled in a pregnancy study. The CDR3 region is CASSSLLAVTYEQYF. CDR3 coding DNA: TGTGCCAGCAGTTCCCTACTAGCGGTGACCTACGAGCAGTACTTC.